Below are 17 T cell receptor beta chains sequenced from a single sample in a study of T cells expressing NK-cell markers (dated by TCRdb to between 2020 and 2021). Library preparation used 5' RACE. The reads were generated on an Illumina HiSeq 2000. Each entry corresponds to one CDR3 protein sequence from reads that TCRdb reprocessed, and DNA is not given. For this sample, the table gives about 260,000 distinct CDR3 sequences. The ten largest make up about 0.39% of the sample. The sequenced sample consisted of blood T cells: a sorted CD56 or NKG2C T cell subset, CD4+ or CD8+ T cells, or bulk PBMC T cells (not recorded which). The source of these receptors is a man between 18 and 35 years old in good health. Donor details come from another sample of the same person, matched by shared clones.

The gene calls are TRBV15 and TRBJ2-4. The CDR3 extends over 13 amino acids. From germline, CDR1 is LNHNV and CDR2 YYDKDF (reference sequence). The CDR3 here is CATRAIAKNIQYF.

V is TRBV30 and J is TRBJ2-2; absent DNA, TCRdb's TRBD2 call cannot be checked. The V gene's germline CDR1 is GTSNPN and CDR2 SVGIG (reference sequence). The CDR3 runs 14 residues. The CDR3 region is CAWSGRGPVRELFF.

The J gene is TRBJ1-2, the V gene TRBV5-6; TCRdb gives TRBD1 as the D gene, but with no DNA this cannot be confirmed. The germline gives CDR1 SGHDT, CDR2 YYEEEE. The CDR3 totals 14 residues. CDR3 in amino acids: CASRGDRRRYGYTF.

This chain uses TRBV7-9 with TRBJ2-2; TCRdb calls TRBD1, which cannot be checked without DNA. The CDR3 spans 15 residues. In germline, CDR1 is SEHNR, CDR2 FQNEAQ (reference sequence). The CDR3: CASSLMRGHTGELFF.

This chain uses TRBV7-6 with TRBJ1-2; with no DNA, the TCRdb D assignment of TRBD1 cannot be verified. The germline V gene has CDR1 SGHVS and CDR2 FNYEAQ. This CDR3 spans 15 amino acids. Here the CDR3 reads CASSRGQGQSGGYTF. Complete variable domain (other parts from reference TRBV7-6 and TRBJ1-2): GAGVSQSPRYKVTKRGQDVALRCDPISGHVSLYWYRQALGQGPEFLTYFNYEAQQDKSGLPNDRFSAERPEGSISTLTIQRTEQRDSAMYRCASSRGQGQSGGYTFGSGTRLTVV.

The chain carries TRBV9 and TRBJ2-3. Germline lookup yields CDR1 SGDLS and CDR2 YYNGEE. The CDR3 consists of 14 residues. The CDR3 sequence: CASSAAPFTDTQYF.

The chain links TRBV18 to TRBJ2-7. The CDR3 spans 14 residues. In germline, CDR1 is KGHSH, CDR2 LQKENI. The CDR3 region is CASSQGSSSYEQYF.

This chain connects TRBV20-1 to TRBJ1-5; there is no DNA to check the TCRdb D call of TRBD1. The CDR3 runs to 14 residues. Germline CDR1 DFQATT, CDR2 SNEGSKA (reference sequence). The CDR3: CSARVGAASQPQHF.

The genes are TRBV7-9 and TRBJ2-6. The CDR3 covers 13 residues. Germline CDR1 SEHNR, CDR2 FQNEAQ (reference sequence). The CDR3 region is CASIGSGANVLTF.

V usage is TRBV9 and J usage is TRBJ2-2; TCRdb outputs TRBD2, but without DNA this stays unchecked. Germline loops: CDR1 SGDLS, CDR2 YYNGEE. This CDR3 has 15 amino acids. CDR3 sequence: CASSTRGGRAGELFF.

This rearrangement joins TRBV24-1 to TRBJ2-1; TCRdb names TRBD1, which stays unverified in the absence of DNA. This CDR3 contains 14 residues. The germline V gene encodes CDR1 KGHDR and CDR2 SFDVKD. CDR3 protein: CATSDYARDNEQFF.

This sequence joins TRBV5-1 and TRBJ2-5; with no DNA, the TCRdb D assignment of TRBD1 cannot be verified. CDR1 and CDR2 from the germline V gene are SGHRS and YFSETQ. The CDR3 consists of 15 residues. The CDR3: CASSSSSDRRETQYF.

V usage is TRBV7-2 and J usage is TRBJ1-1; TCRdb gives TRBD1 as the D gene, but with no DNA this cannot be confirmed. The V gene's germline CDR1 is SGHTA and CDR2 FQGNSA. The CDR3 sequence is 14 residues long. Here the CDR3 reads CASSPRQFPTEAFF.

This rearrangement joins TRBV20-1 to TRBJ2-5; the D gene TCRdb calls, TRBD1, cannot be checked with no DNA. The CDR3 runs 13 residues. Germline V gene lookup returns CDR1 DFQATT and CDR2 SNEGSKA (reference sequence). The CDR3 protein is CSARGQTKETQYF.

The genes are TRBV11-2 and TRBJ2-3; the D call of TRBD2 rests on TCRdb alone, since no DNA is present to check it. Germline CDR1 SGHAT, CDR2 FQNNGV. CDR3 size: 18 residues. The chain's CDR3 is CASSPRLGGGPSTDTQYF.

The chain recombines TRBV5-1 with TRBJ2-5; TCRdb proposes TRBD1, but this gene call is untestable without DNA. The CDR3 consists of 15 residues. The germline gives CDR1 SGHRS, CDR2 YFSETQ. CDR3 residues: CASRPMKTPEETQYF.

V gene TRBV24-1 combines with J gene TRBJ2-1; the D call of TRBD2 rests on TCRdb alone, since no DNA is present to check it. CDR3 size: 18 residues. The V gene's germline CDR1 is KGHDR and CDR2 SFDVKD. CDR3: CATSGGLAGGPQYNEQFF.